These 26 T cell receptor beta chains were all obtained from the same sample, sequenced in a study of T cell responses to AZD1222 COVID-19 vaccine. Clones were sequenced by immunoSEQ multiplex PCR, and TCRdb holds only the in-frame ones, with some missing. The data show under 35,000 clones, with around 86% seen just once and about 10% held by the top ten. The sample consisted of peripheral blood, taken 28 days after the second AZD1222 dose. These receptors originate from an adult who received the AZD1222 COVID-19 vaccine.

This chain joins TRBV21-1 and TRBJ2-1; the D call in the table, TRBD2, was not verified against the DNA. TRBV21-1 is deemed a pseudogene. CDR3 size: 16 residues. The CDR3 region has the DNA TGTGCCAGCAGACAAGCGGGAAAAGGGGATTCCAATGAGCAGTTCTTC. This translates into CASRQAGKGDSNEQFF.

The chain combines TRBV6-2 or TRBV6-3 with TRBJ2-2; D is possibly TRBD1 (5 bases). Germline CDR1 is MNHEY and CDR2 is SVGEGT. This CDR3 has 17 residues. V shed 6 bases and J shed 5 bases, with 22 bases lying between them. This CDR3 reads CASSPSPLGVGTGELFF. The CDR3 DNA reads TGTGCCAGCAGCCCCAGCCCCCTAGGGGTAGGGACCGGGGAGCTGTTTTTT.

The genes are TRBV21-1 and TRBJ2-3. TRBV21-1 is termed a pseudogene. The CDR3 sequence is 19 residues long. CDR3 residues: CASSTGRGPLPARTDTQYF. CDR3 coding DNA: TGTGCCAGCAGCACTGGACGGGGACCCCTCCCGGCCCGCACAGATACGCAGTATTTT.

This rearrangement joins TRBV5-1 to TRBJ1-1, with D hard to call. V dropped 3 bases and J dropped 0 bases, with 6 bases sitting between them. The CDR3 spans 13 residues. Germline-derived CDR1 and CDR2 are SGHRS and YFSETQ. CDR3 in amino acids: CASSSRVNTEAFF. The CDR3 DNA follows: TGCGCCAGCAGCTCGCGGGTGAACACTGAAGCTTTCTTT.

With regard to this clone: An end of the junction differs from the germline gene, which may be a read error. This chain uses TRBV7-2 with TRBJ2-4; 12 nucleotides agree with TRBD2. The CDR3 loop spans 15 amino acids. Germline CDR1 is SGHTA and CDR2 is FQGNSA. CDR3 in amino acids: CASSLAGGAPRLSNF. CDR3 nucleotide sequence: TGTGCCAGCAGCCTAGCGGGGGGGGCTCCGAGACTCAGTAACTTC.

V gene TRBV6-5 combines with J gene TRBJ2-2, with 8 bases fitting TRBD1. V dropped 7 bases and J dropped 7; count of bases not matched to a gene: 8. There are 14 residues in the CDR3. CDR1 and CDR2 (germline): MNHEY, SVGAGI. CDR3 sequence reads: CASNVQGARGELFF. The CDR3 DNA follows: TGTGCCAGCAATGTTCAGGGGGCGCGCGGGGAGCTGTTTTTT.

The genes are TRBV2 and TRBJ2-1; D possibly corresponds to TRBD2 (6 bases). V lost 2 bases, J lost 0 bases, and 11 bases lay in between. CDR1 and CDR2 (germline): SNHLY, FYNNEI. There are 16 residues in the CDR3. The CDR3 nucleotides read TGTGCCAGCAGTGAACCGGAGGGTGACTCCTACAATGAGCAGTTCTTC. This translates into CASSEPEGDSYNEQFF.

The chain's CDR3 is CASRPGTTGGYTF. CDR3 nucleotides: TGTGCCAGCAGGCCCGGGACCACGGGTGGCTACACCTTC. V gene TRBV12-3 or TRBV12-4 combines with J gene TRBJ1-2; D perhaps matches TRBD1 (5 bases). The CDR3 extends over 13 amino acids. Trimming cost V 6 bases and J 7 bases, with 15 bases left between them.

The chain is built from TRBV4-2 and TRBJ1-2; D is ambiguous. The V end was cut by 0 bases, the J end by 4 bases, with 15 bases between. This CDR3 is built from 16 residues. Germline CDR1 reads LGHNA; CDR2 reads YNFKEQ. DNA for the CDR3: TGTGCCAGCAGCCAAGATCTTTCATCGAGGCCCTATGGCTACACCTTC. As protein: CASSQDLSSRPYGYTF.

The rearrangement links TRBV5-1 to TRBJ2-6, with D perhaps TRBD1 (7 bases). V lost 4 bases and J lost 2, with 16 bases in between. Germline V gives CDR1 SGHRS, CDR2 YFSETQ. The length of the CDR3 is 17 residues. CDR3 in amino acids: CASSPARGVAGANVLTF. The CDR3 bases are TGCGCCAGCAGCCCCGCCAGGGGGGTAGCTGGGGCCAACGTCCTGACTTTC.

The chain carries TRBV5-1 and TRBJ2-1, with 8 bases fitting TRBD2. With 1 base clipped from V and 9 bases from J, the junction kept 9 bases outside the gene matches. The germline gives CDR1 SGHRS, CDR2 YFSETQ. The CDR3 sequence is 15 residues long. The CDR3 DNA sequence: TGCGCCAGCAGCTTGCCAGCGGGAGATTCGGGTGAGCAGTTCTTC. Protein sequence: CASSLPAGDSGEQFF. The full variable domain, rest sourced from reference TRBV5-1 and TRBJ2-1, is KAGVTQTPRYLIKTRGQQVTLSCSPISGHRSVSWYQQTPGQGLQFLFEYFSETQRNKGNFPGRFSGRQFSNSRSEMNVSTLELGDSALYLCASSLPAGDSGEQFFGPGTRLTVL.

This chain joins TRBV5-8 and TRBJ1-4; D might be TRBD1 (6 bases). V lost 4 bases and J 8 bases, leaving 15 bases between the germline ends. Germline assignment: CDR1 SGHTS and CDR2 YDEGEE. CDR3 length: 14 amino acids. Written as DNA, the CDR3 is TGTGCCAGCAGCGCGACAGGAGGCCGGGAAAAACTGTTTTTT. Residues: CASSATGGREKLFF.

The V and J genes are TRBV5-1 and TRBJ2-2; D possibly uses TRBD1 or TRBD2 (5 bases each). CDR1 and CDR2 (germline): SGHRS, YFSETQ. The CDR3 spans 13 residues. The V and J ends lost 4 bases and 4 bases respectively, with 8 bases between them. The CDR3 protein is CASSPGATGELFF. The CDR3 nucleotides read TGCGCCAGCAGCCCCGGGGCCACCGGGGAGCTGTTTTTT. The variable domain in full, completed from reference TRBV5-1 and TRBJ2-2, reads KAGVTQTPRYLIKTRGQQVTLSCSPISGHRSVSWYQQTPGQGLQFLFEYFSETQRNKGNFPGRFSGRQFSNSRSEMNVSTLELGDSALYLCASSPGATGELFFGEGSRLTVL.

The chain recombines TRBV9 with TRBJ1-1; D is ambiguous. The CDR3 covers 15 residues. V lost 0 bases to trimming and J lost 6 bases, with 15 bases between them. Germline CDR1 and CDR2: SGDLS and YYNGEE. CDR3 amino acids: CASSVDYFGSPEAFF. The CDR3 DNA reads as TGTGCCAGCAGCGTAGATTACTTCGGCAGCCCTGAAGCTTTCTTT. Using reference TRBV9 and TRBJ1-1 for the parts outside the CDR3, the full variable domain is DSGVTQTPKHLITATGQRVTLRCSPRSGDLSVYWYQQSLDQGLQFLIQYYNGEERAKGNILERFSAQQFPDLHSELNLSSLELGDSALYFCASSVDYFGSPEAFFGQGTRLTVV.

The chain carries TRBV6-5 and TRBJ2-7, with D possibly being TRBD1 (6 bases). The CDR3 spans 14 residues. Germline loops: CDR1 MNHEY, CDR2 SVGAGI. Trimming took off 7 bases at V and 7 bases at J, with 20 bases between the two ends. The CDR3 region has the DNA TGTGCCAGCACCCTCCAGGGGCAGGCCGGGGAGCAGTACTTC. It specifies CASTLQGQAGEQYF.

This clone was detected once. The J gene is TRBJ1-2, the V gene TRBV7-9; D remains ambiguous. V was pared by 5 bases and J by 1 base, with 5 bases between. CDR3 size: 12 residues. The germline V gene encodes CDR1 SEHNR and CDR2 FQNEAQ (reference sequence). The CDR3 sequence: CASSPLNYGYTF. The CDR3 coding sequence is TGTGCCAGCAGCCCCCTTAACTATGGCTACACCTTC.

The genes are TRBV25-1 and TRBJ1-2; the D gene is possibly TRBD1 (6 bases). This CDR3 region has 13 residues. Germline V lookup: CDR1 MGHDK, CDR2 SYGVNS. Trimming took off 3 bases at V and 6 bases at J, with 11 bases between the two ends. This CDR3 reads CASSDWGADGYTF. DNA for the CDR3: TGTGCCAGCAGTGATTGGGGGGCGGATGGCTACACCTTC.

The chain employs TRBV20-1 and TRBJ1-4; unclear D gene. The V gene lost 6 bases and the J gene lost 7 bases, with 9 bases spanning the gap. CDR1 and CDR2 (germline): DFQATT, SNEGSKA (reference sequence). The CDR3 consists of 11 residues. As DNA, the CDR3 is TGCAGTGCGTCCCAACCTGAAAAACTGTTTTTT. It codes for CSASQPEKLFF.

This clone was recorded once. This chain joins TRBV5-1 and TRBJ1-1, with TRBD1 as a possible D gene (5 bases). Germline CDR1 SGHRS, CDR2 YFSETQ. Trimming removed 4 bases at V and 0 bases at J, with 7 bases between. The CDR3 loop spans 13 amino acids. CDR3 in DNA: TGCGCCAGCAGCGTGACAGTGAACACTGAAGCTTTCTTT. Translated, it gives CASSVTVNTEAFF.

The genes are TRBV9 and TRBJ1-1; D perhaps matches TRBD1 (5 bases). The V end lost 0 bases, the J end lost 0 bases, and 9 bases lay between the germline ends. Germline CDR1 and CDR2: SGDLS and YYNGEE. This CDR3 spans 15 amino acids. The CDR3 DNA reads TGTGCCAGCAGCGTAGGGGGCAGGATGAACACTGAAGCTTTCTTT. This translates into CASSVGGRMNTEAFF. The variable domain in full, completed from reference TRBV9 and TRBJ1-1, reads DSGVTQTPKHLITATGQRVTLRCSPRSGDLSVYWYQQSLDQGLQFLIQYYNGEERAKGNILERFSAQQFPDLHSELNLSSLELGDSALYFCASSVGGRMNTEAFFGQGTRLTVV.

This rearrangement joins TRBV7-8 to TRBJ1-1; D gene unclear. The CDR3 has 15 residues. Germline V gene lookup returns CDR1 SGHVS and CDR2 FQNEAQ. The ends were cut back, 1 base at V and 1 base at J, with 10 bases in the middle. The DNA for the CDR3 is TGTGCCAGCAGCTTAGAGGTGGGATGGAACACTGAAGCTTTCTTT. Translating it yields CASSLEVGWNTEAFF.

The chain carries TRBV15 and TRBJ2-7; D ambiguous. The germline V gene has CDR1 LNHNV and CDR2 YYDKDF (reference sequence). Trimming left V 3 bases short and J 3 bases short, with 15 bases between. There are 15 residues in the CDR3. CDR3 DNA: TGTGCCACCAGCAGGGACCGGATAGGAAGCTACGAGCAGTACTTC. Residues: CATSRDRIGSYEQYF.

The chain has TRBV9 and TRBJ2-5; 8 bases are shared with TRBD2. This CDR3 comprises 15 residues. Germline values: CDR1 SGDLS, CDR2 YYNGEE. V was pared by 7 bases and J by 2 bases, with 10 bases of the junction left unmatched. CDR3 coding DNA: TGTGCCAGCGGCAGGGGTAGCGGGAATCAAGAGACCCAGTACTTC. Its protein product is CASGRGSGNQETQYF.

This clone was seen once. The rearrangement uses TRBV11-2 and TRBJ1-6; TRBD1 is a possible D gene (6 bases). The V and J ends lost 4 bases and 10 bases respectively, with 14 bases between them. This CDR3 has 14 amino acids. Germline V lookup: CDR1 SGHAT, CDR2 FQNNGV. CDR3 region: CASSSSHTGSPLHF. CDR3 DNA: TGTGCCAGCAGCTCTTCTCACACAGGGTCACCCCTCCACTTT.

This clone was counted only a few times. At one of its ends the junction is not consistent with the germline gene, which may arise from a read error. The CDR3 sequence is CASSTSLASSEQYF. The DNA for the CDR3 is TGTGCCAGTAGTACGTCTCTAGCTTCCTCCGAGCAGTACTTC. This chain connects TRBV19 to TRBJ2-7, with D tentatively TRBD2 (5 bases). Germline V CDR1 and CDR2: LNHDA, SQIVND (reference sequence). This CDR3 contains 14 residues.

This clone has a single count. The V call is TRBV3-1 (or the pseudogene TRBV3-2), the J call TRBJ2-3; D perhaps matches TRBD1 (5 bases). The germline gives CDR1 LGHDT, CDR2 YNNKEL (reference sequence). The V end lost 0 bases, the J end lost 2 bases, and 21 bases lay between the germline ends. The CDR3 covers 19 residues. CDR3 nucleotides: TGTGCCAGCAGCCAAGATCCGGTGGGTCGGACAATCATCACAGATACGCAGTATTTT. Amino acids: CASSQDPVGRTIITDTQYF.